The 32 T cell receptor beta chains below all came from one sample that was sequenced in a study of graft-versus-host responses after intestinal transplantation. Using immunoSEQ multiplex PCR, the repertoire was profiled, and TCRdb retains in-frame clones only, with some absent. In the table there are around 90,000 clones, just under 95% of which are singletons. No antigen is known for these receptors. The sample consisted of unstimulated CD8+ T cells sorted from spleen or lymph node cells, taken before transplant. The receptors shown here come from a human donor who was the organ donor for an intestinal transplant.

The chain joins TRBV28 to TRBJ2-5; 8 bases fit TRBD2. The last part of the DNA fits TRBJ2-7 better; the J call may be wrong. Germline loops: CDR1 MDHEN, CDR2 SYDVKM. CDR3 length: 17 residues. CDR3 amino acids: CASSFEAGENDVAEQYF. The CDR3 DNA is TGTGCCAGCAGTTTTGAAGCGGGAGAAAATGATGTAGCCGAGCAGTACTTC.

V gene TRBV9 combines with J gene TRBJ2-1, with TRBD2 matching over 16 bases. CDR1 is SGDLS and CDR2 is YYNGEE in the germline V gene. V trimming: 4 bases; J trimming: 5 bases; junction bases outside the gene matches: 9. The CDR3 totals 18 residues. The CDR3 DNA follows: TGTGCCAGCAGCCGGGGACTAGCGGGAGGGAAACCTAACAATGAGCAGTTCTTC. Amino acid sequence: CASSRGLAGGKPNNEQFF.

This chain joins TRBV5-1 and TRBJ2-7, with D tentatively TRBD1 (5 bases). The germline V and J ends were trimmed by 3 bases and 2 bases, with 12 bases remaining between them. The V gene's germline CDR1 is SGHRS and CDR2 YFSETQ. The CDR3 consists of 14 residues. CDR3 region: CASSYDRVPYEQYF. CDR3 sequence (DNA): TGCGCCAGCAGCTACGACAGAGTCCCCTACGAGCAGTACTTC.

V usage is TRBV28 and J usage is TRBJ2-5; the D gene is possibly TRBD1 (5 bases). Deletions cut 3 bases from V and 2 bases from J, with 7 bases between. CDR3 length equals 13 residues. The germline V gene encodes CDR1 MDHEN and CDR2 SYDVKM. CDR3 residues: CASSFKGQETQYF. For the CDR3, the DNA is TGTGCCAGCAGTTTCAAGGGGCAAGAGACCCAGTACTTC.

The gene calls are TRBV21-1 and TRBJ1-3. TRBV21-1 is a documented pseudogene. The CDR3 covers 16 residues. The CDR3, as DNA: TGTGCCAGCTTGGCGGGGACCCGTATCTCTGGAAACACCATATATTTT. Encoded protein: CASLAGTRISGNTIYF.

This rearrangement joins TRBV5-5 to TRBJ1-1; D not certain. Per the germline V gene, CDR1 is SGHKS and CDR2 is YYEKEE (reference sequence). The CDR3 consists of 13 residues. V gave up 5 bases and J gave up 5 bases, with 13 bases separating them. CDR3 sequence: CASRPELPTEAFF. CDR3 DNA sequence: TGTGCCAGCAGACCTGAACTCCCGACTGAAGCTTTCTTT.

This rearrangement joins TRBV5-1 to TRBJ1-1; D is perhaps TRBD1 (5 bases). The ends were cut back, 4 bases at V and 7 bases at J, with 14 bases in the middle. CDR1 is SGHRS, CDR2 YFSETQ, per germline. This CDR3 region has 13 residues. Here the CDR3 reads CASSPETEDEAFF. The CDR3 nucleotides are TGCGCCAGCAGCCCCGAGACAGAAGATGAAGCTTTCTTT.

This chain links TRBV19 with TRBJ2-7; 10 bases fit TRBD2. This CDR3 region has 15 residues. The germline V gene encodes CDR1 LNHDA and CDR2 SQIVND (reference sequence). Unmatched junction bases numbered 7, after V lost 6 bases and J lost 2 bases. CDR3 loop: CASSPGTSAPYEQYF. The CDR3 coding sequence is TGTGCCAGTAGCCCCGGGACTAGCGCTCCCTACGAGCAGTACTTC.

V usage is TRBV11-2 and J usage is TRBJ2-1, with D possibly matching TRBD1 (7 bases). There are 16 residues in the CDR3. V lost 5 bases and J 7 bases, leaving 21 bases between the germline ends. Looked up from germline, CDR1 is SGHAT and CDR2 is FQNNGV. The CDR3 DNA reads TGTGCCAGCAGCGCCGAATACAGGGGAGGTACAAATGAGCAGTTCTTC. Residues: CASSAEYRGGTNEQFF.

V and J are TRBV25-1 and TRBJ1-2; 8 bases fit TRBD1. Trimming took 3 bases from V and 8 from J; bases not matched to a gene: 8. In germline, CDR1 is MGHDK, CDR2 SYGVNS. This CDR3 contains 14 residues. The CDR3 protein is CASSDFFRGRGYTF. In nucleotides, the CDR3 is TGTGCCAGCAGTGATTTTTTCAGGGGGCGCGGCTACACCTTC.

The rearrangement uses TRBV21-1 and TRBJ1-1. TRBV21-1 is flagged as a pseudogene. The CDR3 has 17 amino acids. Written as DNA, the CDR3 is TGTGCCAGCAGCGAACACGCACGTATCAACCGGGGCACTGAAGCTTTCTTT. It specifies CASSEHARINRGTEAFF.

The table lists this clone with a count of one. This chain uses TRBV7-6 with TRBJ2-1; D is perhaps TRBD1 (5 bases). The CDR3 spans 11 residues. Trimming took 0 bases from V and 12 from J, leaving 6 bases between them. CDR1 is SGHVS, CDR2 FNYEAQ, per germline. The CDR3 coding sequence is TGTGCCAGCAGCTTAGCGGGGCCGCAGTTCTTC. Translation: CASSLAGPQFF. Using reference TRBV7-6 and TRBJ2-1 for the parts outside the CDR3, the full variable domain is GAGVSQSPRYKVTKRGQDVALRCDPISGHVSLYWYRQALGQGPEFLTYFNYEAQQDKSGLPNDRFSAERPEGSISTLTIQRTEQRDSAMYRCASSLAGPQFFGPGTRLTVL.

This clone was detected a few times. J is TRBJ2-7 and V is TRBV4-1; D may be TRBD1 (6 bases). Germline V gives CDR1 MGHRA, CDR2 YSYEKL. V gave up 1 base and J gave up 2 bases, with 12 bases separating them. The CDR3 is made up of 15 amino acids. The chain's CDR3 is CASSQADRSPYEQYF. The DNA of the CDR3 is TGCGCCAGCAGCCAAGCAGACAGGAGCCCCTACGAGCAGTACTTC.

The rearrangement links TRBV6-5 to TRBJ1-1; perhaps TRBD1 as D (5 bases). The CDR3 covers 13 residues. Germline-derived CDR1 and CDR2 are MNHEY and SVGAGI. Trimming took 0 bases from V and 4 from J, leaving 6 bases between them. The CDR3 here is CASSYSRGTEAFF. The CDR3 nucleotides read TGTGCCAGCAGTTACTCAAGGGGCACTGAAGCTTTCTTT.

The chain carries TRBV7-6 and TRBJ2-1; D possibly corresponds to TRBD2 (5 bases). The CDR3 has 13 amino acids. V was clipped by 8 bases and J by 6 bases, with 14 bases between them. CDR1 is SGHVS, CDR2 FNYEAQ, per germline. Here the CDR3 reads CASGRRESNEQFF. CDR3 sequence (DNA): TGTGCCAGCGGCCGAAGGGAGTCCAATGAGCAGTTCTTC.

The V gene is TRBV7-7, the J gene TRBJ2-7; D might be TRBD1 (8 bases). Germline CDR1 SSHAT, CDR2 FNYEAQ (reference sequence). There are 16 residues in the CDR3. Trimming stripped 5 bases from V and 5 bases from J, with 22 bases between. CDR3 amino acids: CASSPRPRTGRDEQYF. The CDR3 bases are TGTGCCAGCAGCCCCAGACCCCGGACAGGGAGGGACGAGCAGTACTTC.

The CDR3 DNA is TGTGCCAGCAGTAAAGTAGCGGGGGGGCCGGGTGTTGAGCAGTTCTTC. This translates into CASSKVAGGPGVEQFF. V usage is TRBV6-6 and J usage is TRBJ2-1; the match to TRBD2 covers 11 bases. Germline assignment: CDR1 MNHNY and CDR2 SVGAGI (reference sequence). V dropped 5 bases and J dropped 9; count of bases not matched to a gene: 12. There are 16 residues in the CDR3.

This chain links TRBV27 with TRBJ1-1; possibly TRBD1 for D (5 bases). V gave up 6 bases and J gave up 1 base, with 15 bases separating them. Germline CDR1 MNHEY, CDR2 SMNVEV (reference sequence). The CDR3 spans 15 residues. This chain's CDR3 is CASSVQRQSNTEAFF. CDR3 coding DNA: TGTGCCAGCAGCGTACAAAGACAGTCGAACACTGAAGCTTTCTTT.

This clone showed up just once. The chain joins TRBV5-6 to TRBJ2-7; 8 nucleotides match TRBD2. CDR3 length: 14 amino acids. Germline V gene lookup returns CDR1 SGHDT and CDR2 YYEEEE. Germline trimming cut 0 bases from V and 4 bases from J; bases unmatched to any gene: 3. This chain's CDR3 is CASSLAGGAYEQYF. The CDR3 DNA is TGTGCCAGCAGCTTGGCCGGGGGGGCTTACGAGCAGTACTTC.

The chain links TRBV9 to TRBJ2-3, with TRBD2 matching 8 bases. Germline V gene lookup returns CDR1 SGDLS and CDR2 YYNGEE. The junction had 0 bases not matched to a gene; V was cut back by 2 bases and J by 1 base. The CDR3 sequence is 14 residues long. CDR3 nucleotide sequence: TGTGCCAGCAGCGTTAGCGGGGGCACAGATACGCAGTATTTT. Protein product: CASSVSGGTDTQYF.

The chain carries TRBV4-1 and TRBJ2-7; 9 bases map to TRBD2. V shed 0 bases, J shed 2 bases, and the junction held 17 bases outside the gene matches. The length of the CDR3 is 20 residues. CDR1 is MGHRA, CDR2 YSYEKL, per germline. CDR3 DNA sequence: TGCGCCAGCAGCCAAGAAAAAATAGCAGAGCGGGAGGCTTGGACCTACGAGCAGTACTTC. Residues: CASSQEKIAEREAWTYEQYF.

The chain carries TRBV5-5 and TRBJ1-1; D gene unclear. The ends were cut back, 0 bases at V and 7 bases at J, with 22 bases in the middle. Germline CDR1 and CDR2: SGHKS and YYEKEE (reference sequence). The CDR3 length is 17 residues. The CDR3 DNA reads TGTGCCAGCAGCTTGGGTGGCTGGAGAGGGTGGGGAGTTGAAGCTTTCTTT. Amino acid sequence: CASSLGGWRGWGVEAFF.

The CDR3 bases are TGTGCCAGCAGCTCACAGGGGATCAATGGCTACACCTTC. Translation gives CASSSQGINGYTF. V gene TRBV11-3 combines with J gene TRBJ1-2; 7 bases fit TRBD1. Germline V gene sequence: CDR1 SGHNT, CDR2 YENEEA. J gave up 6 bases and V 4 bases, and 5 bases lay outside the gene matches. The CDR3 is 13 residues long.

This sequence joins TRBV21-1 and TRBJ2-5; TRBD2 reflects the table's D call only, with no check against the DNA. TRBV21-1 is described as a pseudogene. This CDR3 has 14 residues. The CDR3 DNA sequence: TGTGCCAGCGAGTCATATCAATTACAAGAGACCCAGTACTTC. This translates into CASESYQLQETQYF.

The rearrangement uses TRBV2 and TRBJ2-1; a possible D gene is TRBD1 (6 bases). Per germline, CDR1 SNHLY and CDR2 FYNNEI. The CDR3 is made up of 15 amino acids. The germline V and J ends were trimmed by 5 bases and 3 bases, with 14 bases remaining between them. CDR3 nucleotide sequence: TGTGCCAGCAGTACTTACTGGACAGTCTACAATGAGCAGTTCTTC. Protein sequence: CASSTYWTVYNEQFF.

V is TRBV4-1 and J is TRBJ1-2, with a tentative D call TRBD1 (6 bases). V was cut by 0 bases and J by 2 bases, with 10 bases left in between. Germline V lookup: CDR1 MGHRA, CDR2 YSYEKL. This CDR3 comprises 15 residues. In nucleotides, the CDR3 is TGCGCCAGCAGCCAAGATACGGACAGAAACTATGGCTACACCTTC. This sequence encodes CASSQDTDRNYGYTF.

This clone has just one count. The V call is TRBV2, the J call TRBJ2-7; 10 positions agree with TRBD1. The CDR3 has 15 residues. With V trimmed by 6 bases and J by 5 bases, 10 bases remained unmatched. Germline CDR1 and CDR2: SNHLY and FYNNEI. The CDR3, as DNA: TGTGCCAGCAGGGAGGGACAGGGGAGGTTGAACGAGCAGTACTTC. Its protein product is CASREGQGRLNEQYF.

The chain is built from TRBV30 and TRBJ2-4; TRBD1 is a possible D gene (6 bases). V lost 1 base to trimming and J lost 6 bases, with 13 bases between them. The CDR3 is made up of 14 amino acids. Germline-derived CDR1 and CDR2 are GTSNPN and SVGIG (reference sequence). In nucleotides, the CDR3 is TGTGCCTGGAGTGGGGGAGAACAGGGAAACATTCAGTACTTC. Protein: CAWSGGEQGNIQYF. The full variable domain, with the rest looked up from reference TRBV30 and TRBJ2-4, is SQTIHQWPATLVQPVGSPLSLECTVEGTSNPNLYWYRQAAGRGLQLLFYSVGIGQISSEVPQNLSASRPQDRQFILSSKKLLLSDSGFYLCAWSGGEQGNIQYFGAGTRLSVL.

V gene TRBV11-1 combines with J gene TRBJ2-3, with TRBD2 matching over 10 bases. Germline assignment: CDR1 SGHAT and CDR2 FQDESV (reference sequence). The CDR3 extends over 16 amino acids. V lost 4 bases, J lost 8 bases, and 12 bases stayed unmatched. The CDR3 spells CASSSRLAGAGGTQYF. The CDR3 bases are TGTGCCAGCAGCTCCCGACTAGCGGGCGCCGGGGGTACGCAGTATTTT.

The chain employs TRBV27 and TRBJ1-2; D possibly corresponds to TRBD1 (6 bases). Germline V gene data show CDR1 as MNHEY and CDR2 as SMNVEV (reference sequence). CDR3 length equals 16 residues. With 0 bases removed from V and 6 bases from J, the gap between germline ends came to 17 bases. As DNA, the CDR3 is TGTGCCAGCAGTTTATCCCATCTGGGGGCCCAAGATGGCTACACCTTC. It specifies CASSLSHLGAQDGYTF.

This clone came up a few times. This chain connects TRBV6-6 to TRBJ2-1; D might be TRBD2 (5 bases). This CDR3 has 14 residues. Germline lookup yields CDR1 MNHNY and CDR2 SVGAGI (reference sequence). Trimming cost V 2 bases and J 9 bases, with 14 bases left between them. CDR3 in DNA: TGTGCCAGCAGTTACACTAGTAGAGAAATTGAGCAGTTCTTC. Residues: CASSYTSREIEQFF.

This clone was seen only a few times. This chain joins TRBV5-6 and TRBJ2-7; the match to TRBD2 covers 13 bases. This CDR3 comprises 15 residues. Germline CDR1 reads SGHDT; CDR2 reads YYEEEE. V shed 3 bases and J 2 bases; nucleotides not matched to a gene: 2. CDR3 DNA: TGTGCCAGCAGCTCCACTAGCGGGAGGGCCTACGAGCAGTACTTC. It specifies CASSSTSGRAYEQYF.